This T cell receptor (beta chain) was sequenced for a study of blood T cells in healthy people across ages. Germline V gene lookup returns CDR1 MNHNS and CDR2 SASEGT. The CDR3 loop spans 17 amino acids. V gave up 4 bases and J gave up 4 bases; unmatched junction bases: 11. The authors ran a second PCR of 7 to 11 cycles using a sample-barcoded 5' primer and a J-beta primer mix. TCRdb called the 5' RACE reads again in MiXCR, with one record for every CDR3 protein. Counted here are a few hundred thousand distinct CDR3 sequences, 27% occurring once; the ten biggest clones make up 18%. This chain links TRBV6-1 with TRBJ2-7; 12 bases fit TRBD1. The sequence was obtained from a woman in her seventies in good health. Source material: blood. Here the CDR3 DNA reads TGTGCCAGCAGTGTCTTGCCCGGGACAGGGGGCTCATACGAGCAGTACTTC. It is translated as CASSVLPGTGGSYEQYF.